This T cell receptor (beta chain) was captured by sequencing in a study of blood T cell repertoires in COVID-19. Across the study: Sites across the United States, Italy and Spain contributed samples from acute and convalescent COVID-19. PBMCs, B-cell-depleted T cells, or T cells provided the cDNA or gDNA that made up the material.

Germline CDR1 reads MNHEY; CDR2 reads SVGEGT. The CDR3 has 13 amino acids. Trimming took 4 bases from V and 4 from J, leaving 10 bases between them. Per the original methods: The assay estimated nucleated cells by amplifying reference gene primers. Some clones are missing from TCRdb's copy, which holds only in-frame ones; the method was immunoSEQ multiplex PCR. The V and J calls and clone size are taken from that table; D and trimming were inferred from the DNA. The profile shows roughly 670,000 clones, just under 90% of them singletons. The sequence was collected from a young woman with acute or convalescent COVID-19. J is TRBJ1-2 and V is TRBV6-2 or TRBV6-3; tentatively, D is TRBD1 (5 bases). Sequencing was done on a sample of peripheral blood. In nucleotides, the CDR3 is TGTGCCAGCAGTTCGGACACTCCCTATGGCTACACCTTC. Translating it yields CASSSDTPYGYTF.